This TCR beta chain was captured by sequencing in a study of T cells in women clearing cervical HPV infection. Study-wide background: No precancer developed; the control's incident HPV16 infection cleared within 12 months. Cases' blood sampling followed lesion detection by median around 23 weeks (90 to 200).

The protocol was immunoSEQ multiplex PCR, while the TCRdb copy is restricted to in-frame clones and leaves out a portion. There are about 37,000 clones in the sample, with around 6.5% held by the top ten. Turning to this clone: Its target is not known. The read ends 3 residues before the CDR3 terminus; that terminus is restored from the germline J gene.

The CDR3 runs to 16 residues. Looked up from germline, CDR1 is MNHNS and CDR2 is SASEGT. With V trimmed by 4 bases and J by 6 bases, 11 bases remained unmatched. All participants had a single incident cervical HPV16 infection, and prevalent HPV16 infections were excluded. Study results and caveats: Timing of associations relative to infection is unclear; T-cell subsets were not isolated.

This receptor was taken from a woman aged 18-70 years with a cervical HPV16 infection that either progressed to CIN3+ or cleared (not recorded which). The chain uses TRBV6-1 and TRBJ2-7; 11 bases are shared with TRBD1. Sequenced material: blood buffy coat. CDR3 sequence reads: CASSVTGTGGLGEQYF. CDR3 DNA (partial): TGTGCCAGCAGTGTTACCGGGACAGGGGGTCTGGGCGAG.